This T cell receptor (beta chain) was found in a study of vaccination effects on CD4 cells after COVID-19. Study background: It was two doses of either the BNT162b2 or mRNA-1273 vaccine that participants received. It was with around 9.9 IU/ml IL-2 and roughly 9.2 ug/ml peptides that around 1.9 million PBMC per well were cultured.

The method was immunoSEQ multiplex PCR; TCRdb's version includes in-frame clones alone and lacks a portion of them. The sample has more than 45,000 clones, about 80% seen once. Cultured cells yielded isolated CD4+ T cells after less than 11 days. Regarding this clone: Its antigen remains unknown.

Source: CD4+ T cells from PBMCs cultured without peptide, taken before COVID-19 vaccination. The TCR originated in a human donor who had a prior SARS-CoV-2 infection.

The CDR3 DNA sequence: TGCGCCAGCAGCGCGGACGTGGGCGGCAATAATTCACCCCTCCACTTT. Translation: CASSADVGGNNSPLHF. The rearrangement joins TRBV5-1 to TRBJ1-6; no clear D. CDR1 and CDR2 from the germline V gene are SGHRS and YFSETQ. Trimming took 4 bases from V and 5 from J, leaving 16 bases between them. The CDR3 is made up of 16 amino acids.